This T cell receptor beta chain emerged from a study of T cells in Graves' hyperthyroidism and ophthalmopathy. Ten or more counts support this clonotype. Hyperthyroidism had been newly diagnosed in patients aged 18 to 65, and its duration was under 2 months. About 10 ml fresh peripheral blood yielded the PBMCs. The CDR3 spans 14 residues. The germline V gene has CDR1 LNHDA and CDR2 SQIVND (reference sequence). V gave up 4 bases and J gave up 0 bases, with 9 bases separating them. Researchers amplified the TCR beta CDR3 regions from RNA transcripts. Using the HTBI primer set, a first-round RT-PCR was run on the TCR CDR3. Each CDR3 protein is one row after TCRdb ran MiXCR on the multiplex PCR reads. The table shows fewer than 350,000 distinct CDR3 sequences, with about 15% occurring only once.

This chain links TRBV19 with TRBJ1-1; tentatively, D is TRBD1 (5 bases). The sequenced material came from blood. This clonotype was sampled from a woman between 50 and 59 years old with Graves' hyperthyroidism that later progressed to Graves' ophthalmopathy. The CDR3 coding sequence is TGTGCCAGTAGTAAGAGACAGCTGAACACTGAAGCTTTCTTT. Translation: CASSKRQLNTEAFF. Looking up the rest from reference TRBV19 and TRBJ1-1 gives the full variable domain: DGGITQSPKYLFRKEGQNVTLSCEQNLNHDAMYWYRQDPGQGLRLIYYSQIVNDFQKGDIAEGYSVSREKKESFPLTVTSAQKNPTAFYLCASSKRQLNTEAFFGQGTRLTVV.